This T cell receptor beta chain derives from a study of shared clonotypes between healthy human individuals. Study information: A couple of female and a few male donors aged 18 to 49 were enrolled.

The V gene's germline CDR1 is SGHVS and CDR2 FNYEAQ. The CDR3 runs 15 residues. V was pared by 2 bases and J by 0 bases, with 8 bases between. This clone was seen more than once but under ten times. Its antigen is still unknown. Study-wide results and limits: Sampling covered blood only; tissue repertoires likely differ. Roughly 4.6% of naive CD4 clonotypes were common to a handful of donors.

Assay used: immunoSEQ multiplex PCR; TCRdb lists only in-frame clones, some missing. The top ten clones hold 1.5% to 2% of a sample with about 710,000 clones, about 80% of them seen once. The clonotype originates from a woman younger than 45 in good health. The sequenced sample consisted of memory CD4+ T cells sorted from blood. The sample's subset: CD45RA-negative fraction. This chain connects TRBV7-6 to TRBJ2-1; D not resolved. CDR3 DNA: TGTGCCAGCAGCTTACAGGAGAACTCCTACAATGAGCAGTTCTTC. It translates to CASSLQENSYNEQFF. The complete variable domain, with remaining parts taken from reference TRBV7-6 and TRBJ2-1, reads GAGVSQSPRYKVTKRGQDVALRCDPISGHVSLYWYRQALGQGPEFLTYFNYEAQQDKSGLPNDRFSAERPEGSISTLTIQRTEQRDSAMYRCASSLQENSYNEQFFGPGTRLTVL.